The entry below gives a single TCR beta chain sequence along with its context. In the original processing: Reference gene primer amplification yielded estimated nucleated cell counts. TCRdb's copy holds only in-frame clones and misses some; the assay was immunoSEQ multiplex PCR. V and J calls plus clone size are reproduced from that table; the DNA served to infer D and trimming. The sample has some 110,000 clones, approximately 80% seen once; the top ten hold 6.2%. Per germline, CDR1 MDHEN and CDR2 SYDVKM. The CDR3 length is 15 residues. V gave up 6 bases and J gave up 4 bases; unmatched junction bases: 8. The data were obtained in a study of blood T cell repertoires in COVID-19. On the study more broadly: Donors in the United States, Italy and Spain gave samples during acute or convalescent COVID-19. Sample material is recorded as cDNA or gDNA derived from T cells, B-cell-depleted T cells, or PBMCs.

Sample: peripheral blood. V is TRBV28 and J is TRBJ2-1; TRBD1 matches 8 bases. The receptor comes from a man aged 80 or over with COVID-19, enrolled during active disease. CDR3 in DNA: TGTGCCAGCAGCTCCGGACAGGGACCTTACAATGAGCAGTTCTTC. Its protein product is CASSSGQGPYNEQFF.